The clone carrying this TCR beta chain is a singleton in its sample. CDR1 is ENHRY, CDR2 SYGVKD, per germline. The V gene lost 6 bases and the J gene lost 3 bases, with 8 bases spanning the gap. The CDR3 runs to 12 residues. The data stem from a study of blood T cell repertoires in COVID-19. Overall study context: Italy, Spain and the United States were the sources of the convalescent and acute COVID-19 samples. Sources were T cells, B-cell-depleted T cells, or PBMCs; the material itself was cDNA or gDNA.

Original processing notes: Reference gene primer amplification yielded estimated nucleated cell counts. The table came from immunoSEQ multiplex PCR; TCRdb's copy has only in-frame clones and leaves some out. D and trimming were read from the DNA, whereas the V and J calls and clone size are those reported in that table. The table includes 220,000 or so clones, 82% detected once. The chain combines TRBV10-3 with TRBJ1-2; D perhaps matches TRBD1 (5 bases). Material: peripheral blood. This receptor was identified in an elderly woman with acute or convalescent COVID-19. CDR3 bases: TGTGCCATCAGCGGGGGGGACTATGGCTACACCTTC. It codes for CAISGGDYGYTF.